Following are 21 T cell receptor beta chains from one sample sequenced in a study of T cell responses to AZD1222 COVID-19 vaccine. Repertoires were generated with immunoSEQ multiplex PCR, while TCRdb's copy carries only in-frame clones and drops some. Among more than 95,000 clones listed, 90% were seen once. Sequenced material: peripheral blood, taken on day 0 of AZD1222 vaccination. These receptors were collected from an adult in good health.

This chain joins TRBV30 and TRBJ1-5; D is ambiguous. Trimming took 2 bases from V and 3 from J, leaving 8 bases between them. Germline CDR1 and CDR2: GTSNPN and SVGIG (reference sequence). This CDR3 has 13 amino acids. Here the CDR3 DNA reads TGTGCCTGGAGTTTTGGGGTCAATCAGCCCCAGCATTTT. It codes for CAWSFGVNQPQHF.

This sequence joins TRBV7-9 and TRBJ2-2, with D perhaps TRBD2 (5 bases). The CDR3 runs 18 residues. The germline V gene encodes CDR1 SEHNR and CDR2 FQNEAQ (reference sequence). Trimming removed 5 bases from V and 1 base from J, with 20 bases in between. The CDR3 coding sequence is TGTGCCAGCAGCCGACCTAAGGGAGCCGCCGGGAACACCGGGGAGCTGTTTTTT. Its protein product is CASSRPKGAAGNTGELFF.

V usage is TRBV14 and J usage is TRBJ1-1; 9 bases are a match to TRBD1. Germline V gene lookup returns CDR1 SGHDN and CDR2 FVKESK. The CDR3 has 17 amino acids. V was clipped by 3 bases and J by 2 bases; unmatched bases: 10. The CDR3 DNA follows: TGTGCCAGCAGCCACCGGACAGGGGACCTTGTAAACACTGAAGCTTTCTTT. It codes for CASSHRTGDLVNTEAFF.

In DNA, the CDR3 is TGTGCCAGCAGTTATACCGGACCGGGCTATGCATCACCCCTCCACTTT. It codes for CASSYTGPGYASPLHF. This chain uses TRBV6-5 with TRBJ1-6; D is unclear. V lost 3 bases, J lost 10 bases, and 19 bases lay in between. Germline assignment: CDR1 MNHEY and CDR2 SVGAGI. This CDR3 contains 16 residues.

The chain links TRBV18 to TRBJ2-5; 7 bases match TRBD1. V was pared by 5 bases and J by 2 bases, with 2 bases of the junction left unmatched. The CDR3 contains 13 residues. Per germline, CDR1 KGHSH and CDR2 LQKENI. The CDR3 loop reads CASSSGQQETQYF. For the CDR3, the DNA is TGTGCCAGCTCATCGGGACAGCAAGAGACCCAGTACTTC. The full variable domain, in which reference TRBV18 and TRBJ2-5 provide the parts outside the CDR3, is NAGVMQNPRHLVRRRGQEARLRCSPMKGHSHVYWYRQLPEEGLKFMVYLQKENIIDESGMPKERFSAEFPKEGPSILRIQQVVRGDSAAYFCASSSGQQETQYFGPGTRLLVL.

This sequence joins TRBV6-2 or TRBV6-3 and TRBJ2-3, with 15 bases fitting TRBD2. V lost 6 bases, J lost 3 bases, and 7 bases stayed unmatched. The CDR3 loop spans 17 amino acids. Germline V CDR1 and CDR2: MNHEY, SVGEGT. The CDR3 loop is CASSPGTSGRSTDTQYF. CDR3 coding DNA: TGTGCCAGCAGCCCTGGGACTAGCGGGAGGAGTACAGATACGCAGTATTTT.

The rearrangement joins TRBV11-2 to TRBJ1-6; D call uncertain. Germline CDR1 and CDR2: SGHAT and FQNNGV. The CDR3 is made up of 16 amino acids. V shed 0 bases and J shed 5 bases, with 11 bases lying between them. Here the CDR3 DNA reads TGTGCCAGCAGCTTAGATCGGGGAGGACATAATTCACCCCTCCACTTT. This encodes CASSLDRGGHNSPLHF.

V is TRBV3-1 (or the pseudogene TRBV3-2) and J is TRBJ2-7, with D perhaps matching TRBD2 (6 bases). V dropped 1 base and J dropped 3 bases, with 13 bases sitting between them. CDR1 and CDR2 (germline): LGHDT, YNNKEL (reference sequence). The CDR3 is 15 amino acids. This CDR3 is CASSQGGDLVYEQYF. In DNA, the CDR3 is TGTGCCAGCAGCCAAGGGGGGGATTTAGTCTACGAGCAGTACTTC.

The chain has TRBV24-1 and TRBJ2-3; D perhaps matches TRBD1 (6 bases). The CDR3 contains 15 residues. V was pared by 6 bases and J by 4 bases, with 16 bases between. CDR1 KGHDR and CDR2 SFDVKD come from the germline V gene. The CDR3 reads CATSRARGAADTQYF. The CDR3 region has the DNA TGTGCCACCAGTCGGGCCAGGGGCGCTGCAGATACGCAGTATTTT.

V gene TRBV10-3 combines with J gene TRBJ2-3, with D possibly being TRBD2 (5 bases). The V gene's germline CDR1 is ENHRY and CDR2 SYGVKD. V was trimmed by 6 bases and J by 0 bases, leaving 10 bases between them. The CDR3 consists of 14 residues. The CDR3 is CAIRWRASTDTQYF. The CDR3 region has the DNA TGTGCCATCAGGTGGCGGGCGAGCACAGATACGCAGTATTTT.

This rearrangement joins TRBV2 to TRBJ1-5, with a weak D call TRBD1 (6 bases). The V gene's germline CDR1 is SNHLY and CDR2 FYNNEI. V lost 6 bases and J lost 1, with 13 bases in between. The CDR3 spans 15 residues. In DNA form, the CDR3 reads TGTGCCAGCAGAGGGGGGCTGGAAAGCAATCAGCCCCAGCATTTT. Its translation is CASRGGLESNQPQHF.

The chain combines TRBV10-2 with TRBJ1-3; no clear D. CDR3 size: 13 residues. Trimming took off 0 bases at V and 14 bases at J, with 14 bases between the two ends. Germline lookup yields CDR1 WSHSY and CDR2 SAAADI. This CDR3 is CASSESLRGVLYF. The CDR3 DNA follows: TGCGCCAGCAGTGAGTCCCTACGGGGAGTTTTATATTTT.

This clone was detected a few times. The rearrangement uses TRBV30 and TRBJ1-5; TRBD1 might be the D (6 bases). Trimming left V 2 bases short and J 3 bases short, with 8 bases between. This CDR3 region has 13 residues. Germline V gives CDR1 GTSNPN, CDR2 SVGIG (reference sequence). The CDR3 protein is CAWSRQVNQPQHF. CDR3 in DNA: TGTGCCTGGAGTAGACAGGTCAATCAGCCCCAGCATTTT. Combining the CDR3 with reference TRBV30 and TRBJ1-5 gives the whole variable domain SQTIHQWPATLVQPVGSPLSLECTVEGTSNPNLYWYRQAAGRGLQLLFYSVGIGQISSEVPQNLSASRPQDRQFILSSKKLLLSDSGFYLCAWSRQVNQPQHFGDGTRLSIL.

This clone was seen more than once but under ten times. The chain has TRBV7-9 and TRBJ2-7, with 7 bases aligning to TRBD1. The CDR3 runs 15 residues. The V gene's germline CDR1 is SEHNR and CDR2 FQNEAQ (reference sequence). V lost 5 bases to trimming and J lost 2 bases; unmatched junction nucleotides: 9. CDR3: CASSPRTGPTYEQYF. The DNA for the CDR3 is TGTGCCAGCAGCCCGCGGACAGGCCCGACCTACGAGCAGTACTTC.

This chain uses TRBV5-4 with TRBJ2-7; D not resolved. The CDR3 extends over 13 amino acids. Germline V gene data show CDR1 as SGHNT and CDR2 as YYREEE (reference sequence). Trimming shortened V by 7 bases and J by 0 bases, and 11 bases separated the two germline ends. DNA of the CDR3: TGTGCCAGCCAAGGACCAACCTCCTACGAGCAGTACTTC. Its translation: CASQGPTSYEQYF.

The chain carries TRBV6-5 and TRBJ1-5, with D uncertain. The germline CDR1 and CDR2 sequences are MNHEY and SVGAGI. Trimming cost V 6 bases and J 3 bases, with 9 bases left between them. CDR3 size: 13 residues. Written as DNA, the CDR3 is TGTGCCAGCAGCTCGATGACCAATCAGCCCCAGCATTTT. This translates into CASSSMTNQPQHF.

V and J are TRBV10-3 and TRBJ1-4; TRBD1 matches at 10 bases. CDR1 ENHRY and CDR2 SYGVKD come from the germline V gene. The CDR3 length is 15 residues. After removal of 4 bases from V and 5 bases from J, the junction contained 4 bases not matched to a gene. The CDR3 bases are TGTGCCATCAGTGCCGGGGGACAGGGGAATGAAAAACTGTTTTTT. It codes for CAISAGGQGNEKLFF.

The rearrangement links TRBV9 to TRBJ2-5; TRBD2 agrees at 7 bases. Germline V CDR1 and CDR2: SGDLS, YYNGEE. The CDR3 is 16 amino acids. V shed 0 bases, J shed 4 bases, and the junction held 9 bases outside the gene matches. Here the CDR3 DNA reads TGTGCCAGCAGCGTAGTTGTGTCTAGCGGAAGAGAGACCCAGTACTTC. It codes for CASSVVVSSGRETQYF.

This clone came up once. The chain combines TRBV5-6 with TRBJ2-5; D remains unclear. This CDR3 has 15 residues. The V gene lost 1 base and the J gene lost 0 bases, with 10 bases spanning the gap. CDR1 is SGHDT, CDR2 YYEEEE, per germline. CDR3 DNA sequence: TGTGCCAGCAGCTTGAATGGCGGATACCAAGAGACCCAGTACTTC. Its protein is CASSLNGGYQETQYF.

The chain is built from TRBV12-3 or TRBV12-4 and TRBJ1-5; D is possibly TRBD1 (5 bases). The CDR3 loop spans 13 amino acids. The V and J ends lost 4 bases and 3 bases respectively, with 7 bases between them. The CDR3 nucleotides are TGTGCCAGCAGTTCAGGGCACAATCAGCCCCAGCATTTT. Residues: CASSSGHNQPQHF.

DNA of the CDR3: TGCGCCAGCAGCTTGGGGCAGAGCTTTGACTATGGCTACACCTTC. Translating gives CASSLGQSFDYGYTF. This chain uses TRBV5-1 with TRBJ1-2, with unresolved D. Trimming removed 0 bases at V and 3 bases at J, with 12 bases between. The CDR3 consists of 15 residues. The germline CDR1 and CDR2 sequences are SGHRS and YFSETQ. Full variable domain (outside the CDR3, taken from reference TRBV5-1 and TRBJ1-2): KAGVTQTPRYLIKTRGQQVTLSCSPISGHRSVSWYQQTPGQGLQFLFEYFSETQRNKGNFPGRFSGRQFSNSRSEMNVSTLELGDSALYLCASSLGQSFDYGYTFGSGTRLTVV.